This T cell receptor (beta chain) was obtained from a study of blood T cell repertoires in COVID-19. Across the study: COVID-19 samples from acute and convalescent phases originated in the United States, Italy and Spain. Sources were T cells, B-cell-depleted T cells, or PBMCs; the material itself was cDNA or gDNA.

Using immunoSEQ multiplex PCR, the repertoire was profiled, and TCRdb retains in-frame clones only, with some absent. The data show about 260,000 clones, with around 87% seen just once and around 1.5% held by the top ten. From germline, CDR1 is SGHTA and CDR2 FQGNSA. This CDR3 has 14 residues. Between the trimmed V and J ends, which lost 3 bases and 1 base, there was a span of 6 bases. Sequencing was carried out using peripheral blood. This sequence originates from a woman aged 40 to 49 who had recovered from COVID-19. J is TRBJ2-2 and V is TRBV7-2; D is unclear. CDR3 coding DNA: TGTGCCAGCAGCTTCGCCAGGAACACCGGGGAGCTGTTTTTT. It translates to CASSFARNTGELFF.